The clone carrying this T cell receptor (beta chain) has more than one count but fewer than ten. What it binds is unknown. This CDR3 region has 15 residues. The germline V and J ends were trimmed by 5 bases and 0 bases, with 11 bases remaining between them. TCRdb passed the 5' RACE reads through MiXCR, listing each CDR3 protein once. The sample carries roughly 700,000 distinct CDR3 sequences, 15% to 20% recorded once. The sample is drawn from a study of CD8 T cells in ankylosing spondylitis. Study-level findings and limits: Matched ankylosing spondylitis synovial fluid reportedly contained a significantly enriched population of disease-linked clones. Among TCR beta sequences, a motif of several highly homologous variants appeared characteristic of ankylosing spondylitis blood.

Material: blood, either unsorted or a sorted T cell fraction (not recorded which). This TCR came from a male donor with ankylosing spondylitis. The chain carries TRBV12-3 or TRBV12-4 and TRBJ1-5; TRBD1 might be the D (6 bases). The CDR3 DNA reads TGTGCCAGCAGTATAGGGGGTTCTAGCAATCAGCCCCAGCATTTT. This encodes CASSIGGSSNQPQHF.